The T cell receptor (beta chain) under discussion was sequenced for a study of T-cell memory formation after mild COVID-19. TCRdb independently ran MiXCR on the 5' RACE reads; one entry per CDR3 protein. The sample has 450,000 or so distinct CDR3 sequences, 20% to 30% seen once. Sequenced sample: PBMCs or a T cell subset sorted from them (not recorded which). The sequence was obtained from an adult woman who had mild COVID-19 (a few samples of this study predate the infection). Cell type and time point are not known.

The CDR3: CASRSGTSGLRETQYF. DNA of the CDR3: TGTGCCAGCAGATCCGGGACTAGCGGGTTACGGGAGACCCAGTACTTC. This chain connects TRBV6-6 to TRBJ2-5; the match to TRBD2 covers 12 bases. The germline V gene has CDR1 MNHNY and CDR2 SVGAGI (reference sequence). The V gene end was trimmed by 6 bases and the J gene end by 5 bases; junction bases not matched to a gene: 10. The CDR3 consists of 16 residues.